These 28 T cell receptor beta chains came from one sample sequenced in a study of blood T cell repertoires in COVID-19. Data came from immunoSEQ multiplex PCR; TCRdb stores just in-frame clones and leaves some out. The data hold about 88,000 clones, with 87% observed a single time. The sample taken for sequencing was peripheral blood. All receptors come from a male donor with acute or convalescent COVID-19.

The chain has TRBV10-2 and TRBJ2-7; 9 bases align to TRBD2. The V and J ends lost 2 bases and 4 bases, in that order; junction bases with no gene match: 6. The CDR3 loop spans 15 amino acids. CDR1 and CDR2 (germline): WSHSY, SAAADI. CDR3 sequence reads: CASSEAAGGSYEQYF. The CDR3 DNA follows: TGCGCCAGCAGTGAGGCAGCGGGGGGAAGTTACGAGCAGTACTTC.

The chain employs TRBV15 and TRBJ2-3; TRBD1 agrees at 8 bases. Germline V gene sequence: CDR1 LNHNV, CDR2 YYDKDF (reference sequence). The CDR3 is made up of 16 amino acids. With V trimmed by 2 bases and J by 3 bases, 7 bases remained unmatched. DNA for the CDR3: TGTGCCACCAGCAGACGCCGGGACAGGTTAACAGATACGCAGTATTTT. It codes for CATSRRRDRLTDTQYF.

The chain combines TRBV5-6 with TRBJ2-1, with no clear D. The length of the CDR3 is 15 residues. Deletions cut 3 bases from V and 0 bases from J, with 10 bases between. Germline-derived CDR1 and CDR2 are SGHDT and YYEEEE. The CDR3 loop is CASSSSPSSYNEQFF. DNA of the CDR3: TGTGCCAGCAGCTCCAGTCCCAGCTCCTACAATGAGCAGTTCTTC.

The CDR3 bases are TGTGCCAGTAGTATAAGGGGCACTGGGGCCAACGTCCTGACTTTC. Protein product: CASSIRGTGANVLTF. This chain connects TRBV19 to TRBJ2-6; D perhaps matches TRBD1 (5 bases). Germline CDR1 and CDR2: LNHDA and SQIVND (reference sequence). Trimming left V 2 bases short and J 2 bases short, with 7 bases between. This CDR3 is 15 amino acids long.

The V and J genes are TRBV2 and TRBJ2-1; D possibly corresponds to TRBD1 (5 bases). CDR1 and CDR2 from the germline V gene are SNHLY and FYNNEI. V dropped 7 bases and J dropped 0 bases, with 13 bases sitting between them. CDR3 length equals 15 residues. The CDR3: CASTLQGHSYNEQFF. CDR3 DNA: TGTGCCAGCACCCTTCAAGGACACTCCTACAATGAGCAGTTCTTC.

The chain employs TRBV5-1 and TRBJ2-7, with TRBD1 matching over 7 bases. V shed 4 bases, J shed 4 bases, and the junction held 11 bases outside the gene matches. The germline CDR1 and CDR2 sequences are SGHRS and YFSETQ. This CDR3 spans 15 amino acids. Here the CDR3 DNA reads TGCGCCAGCAGCCCCTCCGACAGGGCAACATACGAGCAGTACTTC. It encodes CASSPSDRATYEQYF.

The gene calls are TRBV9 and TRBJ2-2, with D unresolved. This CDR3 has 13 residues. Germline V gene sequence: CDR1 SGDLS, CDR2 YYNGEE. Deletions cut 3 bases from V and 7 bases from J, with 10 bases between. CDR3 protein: CASSAGSRGELFF. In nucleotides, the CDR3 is TGTGCCAGCAGCGCCGGTTCCCGCGGGGAGCTGTTTTTT. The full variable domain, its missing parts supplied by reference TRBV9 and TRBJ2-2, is DSGVTQTPKHLITATGQRVTLRCSPRSGDLSVYWYQQSLDQGLQFLIQYYNGEERAKGNILERFSAQQFPDLHSELNLSSLELGDSALYFCASSAGSRGELFFGEGSRLTVL.

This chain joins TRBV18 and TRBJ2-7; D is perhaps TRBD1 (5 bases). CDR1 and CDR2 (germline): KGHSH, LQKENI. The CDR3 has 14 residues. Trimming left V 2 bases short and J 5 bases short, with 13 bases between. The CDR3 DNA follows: TGTGCCAGCTCACCATTCCAGGGCGACCACGAGCAGTACTTC. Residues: CASSPFQGDHEQYF.

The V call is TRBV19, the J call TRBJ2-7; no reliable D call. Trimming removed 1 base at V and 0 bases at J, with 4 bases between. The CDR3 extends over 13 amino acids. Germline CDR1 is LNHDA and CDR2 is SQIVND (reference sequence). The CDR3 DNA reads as TGTGCCAGTAGTATAGGTCTCTCCTACGAGCAGTACTTC. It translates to CASSIGLSYEQYF. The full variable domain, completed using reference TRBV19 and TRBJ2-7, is DGGITQSPKYLFRKEGQNVTLSCEQNLNHDAMYWYRQDPGQGLRLIYYSQIVNDFQKGDIAEGYSVSREKKESFPLTVTSAQKNPTAFYLCASSIGLSYEQYFGPGTRLTVT.

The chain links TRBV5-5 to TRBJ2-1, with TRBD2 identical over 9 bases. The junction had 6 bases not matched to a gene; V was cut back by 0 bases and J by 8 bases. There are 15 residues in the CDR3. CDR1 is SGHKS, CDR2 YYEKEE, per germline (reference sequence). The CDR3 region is CASSLEAGGFDEQFF. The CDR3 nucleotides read TGTGCCAGCAGCTTGGAAGCGGGGGGATTTGATGAGCAGTTCTTC.

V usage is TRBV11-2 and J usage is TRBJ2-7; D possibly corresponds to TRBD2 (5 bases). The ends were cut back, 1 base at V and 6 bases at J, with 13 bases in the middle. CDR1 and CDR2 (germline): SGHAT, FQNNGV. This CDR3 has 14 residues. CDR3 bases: TGTGCCAGCAGCTTAGCGGGCCCCCGGGGCGAGCAGTACTTC. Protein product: CASSLAGPRGEQYF. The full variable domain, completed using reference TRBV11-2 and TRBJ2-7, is EAGVAQSPRYKIIEKRQSVAFWCNPISGHATLYWYQQILGQGPKLLIQFQNNGVVDDSQLPKDRFSAERLKGVDSTLKIQPAKLEDSAVYLCASSLAGPRGEQYFGPGTRLTVT.

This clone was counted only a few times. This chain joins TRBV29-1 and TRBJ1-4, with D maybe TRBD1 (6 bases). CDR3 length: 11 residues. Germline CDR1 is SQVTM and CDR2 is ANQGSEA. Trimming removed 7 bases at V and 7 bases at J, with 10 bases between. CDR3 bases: TGCAGCGCCGCACAGGGTGAAAAACTGTTTTTT. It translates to CSAAQGEKLFF.

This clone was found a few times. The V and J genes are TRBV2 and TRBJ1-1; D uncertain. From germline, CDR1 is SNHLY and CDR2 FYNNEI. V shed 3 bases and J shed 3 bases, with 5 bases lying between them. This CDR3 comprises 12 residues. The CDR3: CASSEQYTEAFF. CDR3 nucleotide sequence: TGTGCCAGCAGTGAGCAGTACACTGAAGCTTTCTTT.

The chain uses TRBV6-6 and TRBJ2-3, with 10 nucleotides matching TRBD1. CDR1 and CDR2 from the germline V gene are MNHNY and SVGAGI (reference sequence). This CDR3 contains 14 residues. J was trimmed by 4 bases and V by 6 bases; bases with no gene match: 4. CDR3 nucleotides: TGTGCCAGCAGGATAGGACAGGGGGCAGATACGCAGTATTTT. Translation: CASRIGQGADTQYF.

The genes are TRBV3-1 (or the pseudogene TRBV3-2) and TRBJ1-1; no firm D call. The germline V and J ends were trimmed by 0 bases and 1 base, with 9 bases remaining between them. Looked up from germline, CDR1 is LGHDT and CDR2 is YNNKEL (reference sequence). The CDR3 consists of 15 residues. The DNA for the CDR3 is TGTGCCAGCAGCCAAGATCTTGTCGGGAACACTGAAGCTTTCTTT. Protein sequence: CASSQDLVGNTEAFF.

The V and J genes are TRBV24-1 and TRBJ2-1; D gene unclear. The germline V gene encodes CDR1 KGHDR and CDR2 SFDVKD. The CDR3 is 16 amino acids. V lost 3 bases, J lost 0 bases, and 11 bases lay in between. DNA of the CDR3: TGTGCCACCAGTGATCCCAGGATCGGCTCCTACAATGAGCAGTTCTTC. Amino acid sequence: CATSDPRIGSYNEQFF.

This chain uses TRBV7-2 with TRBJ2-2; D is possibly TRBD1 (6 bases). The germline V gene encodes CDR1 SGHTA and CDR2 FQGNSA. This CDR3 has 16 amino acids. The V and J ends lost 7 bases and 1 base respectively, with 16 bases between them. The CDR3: CASIRIVGQNTGELFF. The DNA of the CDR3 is TGTGCCAGCATTCGGATAGTGGGACAGAACACCGGGGAGCTGTTTTTT.

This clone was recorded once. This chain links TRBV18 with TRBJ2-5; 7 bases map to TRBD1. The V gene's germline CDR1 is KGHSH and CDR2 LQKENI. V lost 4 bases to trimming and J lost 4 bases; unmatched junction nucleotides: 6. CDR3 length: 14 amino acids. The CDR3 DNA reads TGTGCCAGCTCACTGACAGGGTTGAGAGAGACCCAGTACTTC. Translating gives CASSLTGLRETQYF.

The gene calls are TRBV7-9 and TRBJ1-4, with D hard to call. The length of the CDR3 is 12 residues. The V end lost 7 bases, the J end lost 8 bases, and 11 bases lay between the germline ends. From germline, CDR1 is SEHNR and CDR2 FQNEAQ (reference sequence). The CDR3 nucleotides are TGTGCCAGCACCCCCACGGGGGAAAAACTGTTTTTT. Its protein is CASTPTGEKLFF.

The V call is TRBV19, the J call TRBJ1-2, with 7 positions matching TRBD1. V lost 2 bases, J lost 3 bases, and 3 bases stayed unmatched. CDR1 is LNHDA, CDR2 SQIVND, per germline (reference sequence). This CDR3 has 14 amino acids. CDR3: CASSIRDSYYGYTF. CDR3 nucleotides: TGTGCCAGTAGTATAAGGGACAGTTACTATGGCTACACCTTC.

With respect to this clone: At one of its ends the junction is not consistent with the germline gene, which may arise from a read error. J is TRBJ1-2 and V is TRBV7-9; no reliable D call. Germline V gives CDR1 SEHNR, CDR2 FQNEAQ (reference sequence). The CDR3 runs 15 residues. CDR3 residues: CACSLSGRVRYGYSF. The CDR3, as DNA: TGTGCCTGCAGCTTAAGCGGGAGAGTCCGCTATGGCTACTCCTTC. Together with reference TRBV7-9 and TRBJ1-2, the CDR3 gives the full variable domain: DTGVSQNPRHKITKRGQNVTFRCDPISEHNRLYWYRQTLGQGPEFLTYFQNEAQLEKSRLLSDRFSAERPKGSFSTLEIQRTEQGDSAMYLCACSLSGRVRYGYSFGSGTRLTVV.

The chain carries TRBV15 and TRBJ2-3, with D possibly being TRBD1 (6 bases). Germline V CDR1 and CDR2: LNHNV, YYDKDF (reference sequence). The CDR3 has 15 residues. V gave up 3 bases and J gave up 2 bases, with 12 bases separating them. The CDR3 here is CATSRDRHHTDTQYF. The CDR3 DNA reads TGTGCCACCAGCAGGGACAGACACCACACAGATACGCAGTATTTT.

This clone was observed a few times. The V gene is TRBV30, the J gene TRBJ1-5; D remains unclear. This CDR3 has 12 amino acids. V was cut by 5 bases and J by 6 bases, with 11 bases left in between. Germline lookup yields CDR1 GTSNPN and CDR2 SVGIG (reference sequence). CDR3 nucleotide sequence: TGTGCCTGGGGTACGGGGATTCAGCCCCAGCATTTT. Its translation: CAWGTGIQPQHF. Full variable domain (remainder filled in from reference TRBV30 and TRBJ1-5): SQTIHQWPATLVQPVGSPLSLECTVEGTSNPNLYWYRQAAGRGLQLLFYSVGIGQISSEVPQNLSASRPQDRQFILSSKKLLLSDSGFYLCAWGTGIQPQHFGDGTRLSIL.

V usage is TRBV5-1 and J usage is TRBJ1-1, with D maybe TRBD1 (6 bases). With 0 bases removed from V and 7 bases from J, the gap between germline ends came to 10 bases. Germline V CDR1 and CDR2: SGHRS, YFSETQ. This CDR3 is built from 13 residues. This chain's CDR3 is CASSLAGANEAFF. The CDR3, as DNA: TGCGCCAGCAGCTTGGCAGGGGCTAATGAAGCTTTCTTT.

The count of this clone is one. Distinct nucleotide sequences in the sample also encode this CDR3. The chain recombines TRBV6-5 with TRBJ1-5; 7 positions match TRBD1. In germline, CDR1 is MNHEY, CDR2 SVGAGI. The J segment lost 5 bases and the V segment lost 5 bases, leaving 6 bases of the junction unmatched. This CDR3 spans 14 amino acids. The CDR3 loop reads CASSPQGRDQPQHF. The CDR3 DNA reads TGTGCCAGCAGTCCACAGGGGCGGGATCAGCCCCAGCATTTT.

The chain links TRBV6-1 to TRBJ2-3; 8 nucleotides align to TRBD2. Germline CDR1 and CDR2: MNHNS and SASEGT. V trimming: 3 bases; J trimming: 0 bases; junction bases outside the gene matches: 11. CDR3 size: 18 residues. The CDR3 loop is CASSEGGSSGASTDTQYF. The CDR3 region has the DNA TGTGCCAGCAGTGAGGGGGGGAGTAGCGGGGCTAGCACAGATACGCAGTATTTT.

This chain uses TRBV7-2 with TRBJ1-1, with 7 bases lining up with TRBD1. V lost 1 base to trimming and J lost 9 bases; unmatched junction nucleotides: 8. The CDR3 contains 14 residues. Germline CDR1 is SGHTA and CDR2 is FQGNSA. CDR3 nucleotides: TGTGCCAGCAGCTTAGACCCAGGGGGACTGAAAGCTTTCTTT. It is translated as CASSLDPGGLKAFF.

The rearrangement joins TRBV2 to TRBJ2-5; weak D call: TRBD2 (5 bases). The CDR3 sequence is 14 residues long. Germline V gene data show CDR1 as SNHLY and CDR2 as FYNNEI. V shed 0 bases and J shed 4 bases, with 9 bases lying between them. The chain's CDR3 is CASSEAGRVETQYF. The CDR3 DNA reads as TGTGCCAGCAGTGAAGCTGGGCGGGTAGAGACCCAGTACTTC.